This is a list of T cell receptor beta chains from one sample in a study of siplizumab effects on memory and regulatory T cells. Profiling relied on immunoSEQ multiplex PCR, and the TCRdb table lists in-frame clones only, not all of them. Of over 100,000 clones listed, about 90% are singletons. Source material: Tregs sorted from blood. These receptors originate from a human donor in good health. CDR3s include the opening cysteine and the closing phenylalanine or tryptophan. Fields, in order: clone size, CDR3 length, V gene, D gene, J gene, CDR3 DNA, CDR3 protein. D genes are given only for firm matches. Not all rows give a size; the values are once, few, many and, for expanded clones, a class.

-	13	TRBV29-1	-	TRBJ1-1	TGCAGCGTGGGGGGGGTACTGAACACTGAAGCTTTCTTT	CSVGGVLNTEAFF
-	15	TRBV5-6	-	TRBJ1-6	TGTGCCAGCAGCTTTCACAGCTCCTATAATTCACCCCTCCACTTT	CASSFHSSYNSPLHF
many	12	TRBV9	-	TRBJ1-1	TGTGCCAGCAGCGCCAGGGGCACTGAAGCTTTCTTT	CASSARGTEAFF
-	14	TRBV10-2	-	TRBJ2-3	TGCGCCAGCCGGCCGGGCCTTAGCACAGATACGCAGTATTTT	CASRPGLSTDTQYF
-	14	TRBV15	TRBD1	TRBJ1-2	TGTGCCACCAGCAGAGTTGGGACAGGGTGGGGCTACACCTTC	CATSRVGTGWGYTF
-	14	TRBV6-1	-	TRBJ2-2	TGTGCCAGCAGGCGACAGCTGAACACCGGGGAGCTGTTTTTT	CASRRQLNTGELFF
-	15	TRBV6-4	-	TRBJ1-1	TGTGCCAGCAGACTCGTACCAGGGGAGGACACTGAAGCTTTCTTT	CASRLVPGEDTEAFF
-	19	TRBV7-8	-	TRBJ1-2	TGTGCCAGCAGCTTAGCGAAGATAGACAGGTTGGCGTCTAACTATGGCTACACCTTC	CASSLAKIDRLASNYGYTF
-	15	TRBV5-1	-	TRBJ2-5	TGCGCCAGCAGCCTAGAGTCAGCCCGTGGGGAGACCCAGTACTTC	CASSLESARGETQYF
once	13	TRBV7-6	TRBD2	TRBJ2-1	TGTGCCAGCAGCTTTACTAGCGCGGGTGAGCAGTTCTTC	CASSFTSAGEQFF
-	15	TRBV7-9	-	TRBJ1-2	TGTGCCAGCAGCCCCGGGGGTCACCTACTCTATGGCTACACCTTC	CASSPGGHLLYGYTF
-	14	TRBV19	-	TRBJ2-1	TGTGCCAGTAGTGTCCCGGGATTAATAAATGAGCAGTTCTTC	CASSVPGLINEQFF
-	15	TRBV19	TRBD1	TRBJ2-7	TGTGCCAGTAGTACCTCGACAGGGCCAGGCTACGAGCAGTACTTC	CASSTSTGPGYEQYF
-	14	TRBV7-6	-	TRBJ1-6	TGTGCCAGCAGCCTAGGTACCGCTAATTCACCCCTCCACTTT	CASSLGTANSPLHF
-	13	TRBV2	-	TRBJ2-4	TGTGCCAGCCAACCCGGAGAGGGACACATTCAGTACTTC	CASQPGEGHIQYF
-	13	TRBV7-3	-	TRBJ2-3	TGTGCCAGCGGTACAGGAAGCACAGATACGCAGTATTTT	CASGTGSTDTQYF
-	13	TRBV18	-	TRBJ1-2	TGTGCCAGCTCACCATTGGGGGACTATGGCTACACCTTC	CASSPLGDYGYTF
-	15	TRBV4-2	-	TRBJ1-4	TGTGCCAGCAGCCTAGGGGGGGCGAAGAATGAAAAACTGTTTTTT	CASSLGGAKNEKLFF
-	14	TRBV18	-	TRBJ1-2	TGTGCCAGCTCAACGGACGGCCCTAACTATGGCTACACCTTC	CASSTDGPNYGYTF
-	11	TRBV20-1	-	TRBJ2-7	TGCAGTGCGAAGCGATGGGACGAGCAGTACTTC	CSAKRWDEQYF
-	15	TRBV5-1	-	TRBJ1-2	TGCGCCAGCCGAGAGAGGGCCTGGGTTAACTATGGCTACACCTTC	CASRERAWVNYGYTF
-	14	TRBV5-6	-	TRBJ2-3	TGTGCCAGCAGCCACCCTGGGCGGACAGATACGCAGTATTTT	CASSHPGRTDTQYF
-	18	TRBV27	TRBD1	TRBJ2-6	TGTGCCAGCAGGGCCGGGACAGGGACCTCCTCTGGGGCCAACGTCCTGACTTTC	CASRAGTGTSSGANVLTF
-	12	TRBV7-2	-	TRBJ1-2	TGTGCCAGCAGCTTCTCGGGCTATGGCTACACCTTC	CASSFSGYGYTF
-	13	TRBV7-8	-	TRBJ2-7	TGTGCCAGCAGCTACGGCGTTTCCTACGAGCAGTACTTC	CASSYGVSYEQYF
-	11	TRBV6-6	-	TRBJ2-7	TGTGCCAGCAGCTCACTGGGGGTCGCCTACTTC	CASSSLGVAYF
-	17	TRBV27	TRBD2	TRBJ2-3	TGTGCCAGCAGTTTTGCCAGCGGGAGCTACTTAGGAGATACGCAGTATTTT	CASSFASGSYLGDTQYF
-	12	TRBV29-1	-	TRBJ2-2	TGCAGCGTAGGCCCCTTCACCGGGGAGCTGTTTTTT	CSVGPFTGELFF
-	14	TRBV10-1	TRBD2	TRBJ2-2	TGCGCCAGCTCCAGGCTAGCGGGAACCGGGGAGCTGTTTTTT	CASSRLAGTGELFF
-	14	TRBV6-1	TRBD2	TRBJ2-7	TGTGCCAGCGCTATGCAAGCGGGGAACTACGAGCAGTACTTC	CASAMQAGNYEQYF
-	14	TRBV19	TRBD1	TRBJ1-2	TGTGCCAGTAGTGTCCGACAGGGAAACTATGGCTACACCTTC	CASSVRQGNYGYTF
-	15	TRBV2	-	TRBJ1-1	TGTGCCAGCAGTGGGGGTCGGGGGGCGAACACTGAAGCTTTCTTT	CASSGGRGANTEAFF
-	15	TRBV7-9	TRBD1	TRBJ2-2	TGTGCCAGCAGCCCGACAGGGGAGAACACCGGGGAGCTGTTTTTT	CASSPTGENTGELFF
-	15	TRBV11-2	TRBD1	TRBJ2-1	TGTGCCAGCAGCAACCACGGGACAGGGGGAGGAGAGCAGTTCTTC	CASSNHGTGGGEQFF
-	16	TRBV7-8	-	TRBJ2-1	TGTGCCAGCAGCTTATCGCGAGGAGAGCTTACTTATGAGCAGTTCTTC	CASSLSRGELTYEQFF
-	14	TRBV5-6	-	TRBJ1-2	TGTGCCAGCAGCTCGCAGGGGATTTTTGATGGCTACACCTTC	CASSSQGIFDGYTF
-	13	TRBV5-1	-	TRBJ2-5	TGCGCCAGCAGAGACAGCTTCCAAGAGACCCAGTACTTC	CASRDSFQETQYF
-	13	TRBV4-1	TRBD1	TRBJ2-4	TGCGCCAGCAGCCCAGGACAGGGAAACATTCAGTACTTC	CASSPGQGNIQYF
-	15	TRBV5-1	-	TRBJ1-4	TGCGCCAGCAGCACGGGACAAGTTGCTAATGAAAAACTGTTTTTT	CASSTGQVANEKLFF
-	14	TRBV2	TRBD1	TRBJ2-2	TGTGCCAGCAGTGGGGACAGGGGGCGCGGGGAGCTGTTTTTT	CASSGDRGRGELFF
-	14	TRBV2	-	TRBJ1-1	TGTGCCAGCAATCGGGAAGGGATGAACACTGAAGCTTTCTTT	CASNREGMNTEAFF
-	15	TRBV4-1	TRBD2	TRBJ2-3	TGCGCCAGCAGCCGTACGACTAGCGGGGTGAATACGCAGTATTTT	CASSRTTSGVNTQYF
once	14	TRBV5-4	-	TRBJ1-2	TGTGCCAGCAGCTTGATTGAAGACACGAAGGGCTACACCTTC	CASSLIEDTKGYTF